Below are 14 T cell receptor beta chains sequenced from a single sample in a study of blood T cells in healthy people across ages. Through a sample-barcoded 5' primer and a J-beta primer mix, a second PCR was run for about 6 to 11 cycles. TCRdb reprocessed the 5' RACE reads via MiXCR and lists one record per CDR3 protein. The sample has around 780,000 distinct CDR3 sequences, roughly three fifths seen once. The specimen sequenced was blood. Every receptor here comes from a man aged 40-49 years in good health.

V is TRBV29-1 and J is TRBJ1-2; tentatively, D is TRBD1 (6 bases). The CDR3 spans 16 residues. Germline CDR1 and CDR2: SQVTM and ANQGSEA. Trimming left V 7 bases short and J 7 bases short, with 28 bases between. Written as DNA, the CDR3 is TGCAGCGCCCCCGCGCCGTTTGGGGGCGCGGGACCTGGCTACACCTTC. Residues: CSAPAPFGGAGPGYTF.

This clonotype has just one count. CDR3 sequence: CASSPRRGSDEQFF. The CDR3 coding sequence is TGTGCCAGCAGCCCCCGTAGGGGGAGCGATGAGCAGTTCTTC. V usage is TRBV9 and J usage is TRBJ2-1; D might be TRBD1 (6 bases). This CDR3 has 14 amino acids. The germline V gene has CDR1 SGDLS and CDR2 YYNGEE. The V end lost 4 bases, the J end lost 8 bases, and 16 bases lay between the germline ends.

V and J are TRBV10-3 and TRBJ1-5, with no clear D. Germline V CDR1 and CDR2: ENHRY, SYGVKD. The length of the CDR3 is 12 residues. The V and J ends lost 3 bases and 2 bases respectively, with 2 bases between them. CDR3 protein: CAISDGNQPQHF. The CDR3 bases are TGTGCCATCAGTGATGGCAATCAGCCCCAGCATTTT.

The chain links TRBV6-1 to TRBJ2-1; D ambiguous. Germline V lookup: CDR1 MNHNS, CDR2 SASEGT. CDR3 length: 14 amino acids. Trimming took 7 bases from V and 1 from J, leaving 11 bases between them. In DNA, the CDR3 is TGTGCCAGCATGGACCAGGTGTCCTACAATGAGCAGTTCTTC. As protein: CASMDQVSYNEQFF.

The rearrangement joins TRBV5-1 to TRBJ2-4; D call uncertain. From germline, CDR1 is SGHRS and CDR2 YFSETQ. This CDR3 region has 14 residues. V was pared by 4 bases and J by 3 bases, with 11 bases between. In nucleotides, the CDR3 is TGCGCCAGCAGCCCCCCGGAAAACAAAAACATTCAGTACTTC. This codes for CASSPPENKNIQYF.

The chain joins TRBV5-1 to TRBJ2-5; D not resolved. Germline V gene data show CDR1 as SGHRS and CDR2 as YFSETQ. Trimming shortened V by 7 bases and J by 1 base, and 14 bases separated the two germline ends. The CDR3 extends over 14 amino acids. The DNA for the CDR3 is TGCGCCAGCGCCTTCTTCGGCAGCCAAGAGACCCAGTACTTC. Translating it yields CASAFFGSQETQYF.

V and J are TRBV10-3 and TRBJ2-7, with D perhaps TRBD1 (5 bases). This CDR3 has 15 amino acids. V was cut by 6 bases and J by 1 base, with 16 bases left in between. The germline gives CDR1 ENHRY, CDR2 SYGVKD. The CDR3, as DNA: TGTGCCATCAGGAGTGACAGCCCCAGGTCCTACGAGCAGTACTTC. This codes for CAIRSDSPRSYEQYF.

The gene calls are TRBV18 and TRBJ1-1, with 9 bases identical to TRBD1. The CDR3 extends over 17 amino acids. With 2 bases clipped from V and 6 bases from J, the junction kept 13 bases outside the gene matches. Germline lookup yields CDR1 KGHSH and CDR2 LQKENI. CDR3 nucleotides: TGTGCCAGCTCACCATCTCCTGACAGGGGGTCGGACTCTGAAGCTTTCTTT. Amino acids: CASSPSPDRGSDSEAFF. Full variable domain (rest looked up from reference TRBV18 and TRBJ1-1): NAGVMQNPRHLVRRRGQEARLRCSPMKGHSHVYWYRQLPEEGLKFMVYLQKENIIDESGMPKERFSAEFPKEGPSILRIQQVVRGDSAAYFCASSPSPDRGSDSEAFFGQGTRLTVV.

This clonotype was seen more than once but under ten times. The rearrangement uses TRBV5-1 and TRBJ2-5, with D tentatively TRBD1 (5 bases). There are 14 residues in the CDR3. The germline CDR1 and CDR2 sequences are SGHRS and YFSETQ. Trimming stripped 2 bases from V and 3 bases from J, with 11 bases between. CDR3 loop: CASSFGQTKETQYF. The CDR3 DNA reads TGCGCCAGCAGCTTCGGACAAACCAAAGAGACCCAGTACTTC.

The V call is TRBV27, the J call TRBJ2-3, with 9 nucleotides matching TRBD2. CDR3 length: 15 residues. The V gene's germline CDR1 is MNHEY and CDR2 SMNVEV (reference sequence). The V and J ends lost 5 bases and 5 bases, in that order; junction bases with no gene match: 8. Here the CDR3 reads CASSHLAGAGDTQYF. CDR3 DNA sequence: TGTGCCAGCAGTCACTTAGCGGGAGCGGGAGATACGCAGTATTTT.

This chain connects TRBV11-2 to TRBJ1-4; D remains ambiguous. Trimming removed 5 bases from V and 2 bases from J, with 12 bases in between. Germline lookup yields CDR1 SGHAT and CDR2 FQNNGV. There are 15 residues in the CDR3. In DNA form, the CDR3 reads TGTGCCAGCAGCCAGACGGGAAGGACTAATGAAAAACTGTTTTTT. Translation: CASSQTGRTNEKLFF.

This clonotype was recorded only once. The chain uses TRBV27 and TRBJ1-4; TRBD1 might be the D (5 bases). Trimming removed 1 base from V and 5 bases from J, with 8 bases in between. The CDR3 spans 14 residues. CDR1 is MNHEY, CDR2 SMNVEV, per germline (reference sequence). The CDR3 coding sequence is TGTGCCAGCAGTTTATGGGGGAGGAATGAAAAACTGTTTTTT. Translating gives CASSLWGRNEKLFF.

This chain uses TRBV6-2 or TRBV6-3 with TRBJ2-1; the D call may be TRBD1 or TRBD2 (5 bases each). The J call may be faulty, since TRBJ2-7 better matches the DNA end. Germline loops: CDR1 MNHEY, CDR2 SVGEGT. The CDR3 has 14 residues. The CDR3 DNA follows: TGTGCCAGCTCCGGGGCACCCTCCTACAATGAGCAGTACTTC. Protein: CASSGAPSYNEQYF.

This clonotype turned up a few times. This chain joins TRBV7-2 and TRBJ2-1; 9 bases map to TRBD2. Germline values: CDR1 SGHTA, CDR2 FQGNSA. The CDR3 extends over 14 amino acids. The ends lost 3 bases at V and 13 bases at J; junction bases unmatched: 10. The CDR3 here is CASSLSSGDSSQFF. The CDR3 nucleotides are TGTGCCAGCAGCTTGTCTAGCGGGGACTCTTCTCAGTTCTTC.